Listed below are T cell receptor beta chains from one sample, sequenced in a study of cytomegalovirus exposure and HLA in healthy donors. The method was immunoSEQ multiplex PCR; TCRdb's version includes in-frame clones alone and lacks a portion of them. The sample records 130,000 to 150,000 clones, about 76% being singletons. Input material: PBMCs. The source is a man younger than 30 in good health and CMV-seronegative. Both conserved end residues are part of each CDR3. A D gene is named only where the DNA matches it firmly. Some rows have no size entry. The others give once, few or many, or a class for an expanded clone.

clone_size j_call d_call v_call cdr3_aa cdr3_nt
- TRBJ2-7 - TRBV30 CAWSVRSYEQYF TGTGCCTGGAGCGTCAGATCCTACGAGCAGTACTTC
few TRBJ1-2 TRBD1 TRBV6-5 CASSYSIFRTGEGYTF TGTGCCAGCAGTTACTCGATATTTAGGACAGGGGAAGGCTACACCTTC
- TRBJ2-3 TRBD2 TRBV12-5 CASGLAYVAGREGHKDTQYF TGTGCTAGTGGTTTGGCGTACGTGGCGGGGAGGGAGGGCCACAAAGATACGCAGTATTTT
- TRBJ2-7 TRBD1 TRBV7-9 CASRGRTGWNEQYF TGTGCCAGCAGGGGGAGGACAGGGTGGAACGAGCAGTACTTC
- TRBJ2-7 TRBD2 TRBV9 CASSVASGEFYEQYF TGTGCCAGCAGCGTAGCCAGCGGGGAGTTCTACGAGCAGTACTTC
few TRBJ2-1 TRBD2 TRBV10-1 CASRKREGDNEQFF TGCGCCAGCAGAAAGCGGGAGGGGGACAATGAGCAGTTCTTC
- TRBJ1-2 - TRBV30 CAWSLDSRPKGYTF TGTGCCTGGAGTCTCGACAGCCGCCCTAAAGGCTACACCTTC
- TRBJ2-3 - TRBV5-1 CASSLSPSEDTQYF TGCGCCAGCAGCTTGTCCCCTAGCGAAGATACGCAGTATTTT
- TRBJ2-2 - TRBV14 CASSLLLGLLENTGELFF TGTGCCAGCAGCCTACTACTTGGCTTACTCGAGAACACCGGGGAGCTGTTTTTT
- TRBJ2-4 TRBD2 TRBV28 CASSWTSGLAKNIQYF TGTGCCAGCAGTTGGACTAGCGGGTTAGCCAAAAACATTCAGTACTTC
medium-sized TRBJ2-3 TRBD2 TRBV6-1 CASSGTSGGADTQYF TGTGCCAGCAGTGGGACTAGCGGGGGGGCAGATACGCAGTATTTT
- TRBJ1-1 TRBD1 TRBV2 CASSEGPGTGGDEAFF TGTGCCAGCAGTGAGGGTCCCGGGACAGGAGGAGATGAAGCTTTCTTT
- TRBJ2-3 - TRBV30 CAWGHITDTQYF TGTGCCTGGGGACATATCACAGATACGCAGTATTTT
- TRBJ2-1 TRBD2 TRBV9 CASSVVGLAVYNEQFF TGTGCCAGCAGCGTAGTGGGACTAGCGGTCTACAATGAGCAGTTCTTC
- TRBJ1-2 - TRBV6-1 CASSLEGVSNYGYTF TGTGCCAGCAGTCTTGAGGGAGTGTCTAACTATGGCTACACCTTC
- TRBJ1-3 TRBD1 TRBV5-4 CASSQPPGQGAGNTIYF TGTGCCAGCAGCCAACCTCCTGGACAGGGAGCTGGAAACACCATATATTTT
once TRBJ1-1 - TRBV28 CASSFGDTEAFF TGTGCCAGCAGTTTCGGAGACACTGAAGCTTTCTTT
- TRBJ1-1 - TRBV13 CASSASDSGVGTEAFF TGTGCCAGCAGCGCTTCCGACTCAGGGGTTGGCACTGAAGCTTTCTTC
- TRBJ1-2 TRBD1 TRBV30 CAWRGQGPYGYTF TGTGCCTGGAGGGGACAGGGGCCCTATGGCTACACCTTC
- TRBJ1-2 - TRBV11-2 CASSPSYGYTF TGTGCCAGCAGCCCTTCGTATGGCTACACCTTC
- TRBJ2-3 TRBD2 TRBV7-9 CASSLPMREDITGDTQYF TGTGCCAGCAGCTTACCCATGCGGGAGGACATCACCGGGGATACGCAGTATTTT
- TRBJ2-7 TRBD2 TRBV7-6 CASSFSGGDYEQYF TGTGCCAGCAGCTTTAGTGGGGGGGATTACGAGCAGTACTTC
once TRBJ2-5 - TRBV5-4 CASSQPLFPDSQETQYF TGTGCCAGCAGCCAGCCCTTGTTCCCGGACTCACAAGAGACCCAGTACTTC
- TRBJ1-5 TRBD1 TRBV6-1 CASRGDRGRSQPQHF TGTGCCAGCAGGGGGGACAGGGGGCGAAGTCAGCCCCAGCATTTT
few TRBJ1-1 - TRBV10-1 CASSATGFTEAFF TGCGCCAGCAGTGCAACAGGGTTCACTGAAGCTTTCTTT
- TRBJ2-1 TRBD1 TRBV7-2 CASSLGTGSYNEQFF TGTGCCAGCAGCTTGGGGACAGGGTCCTACAATGAGCAGTTCTTC
- TRBJ2-2 - TRBV7-9 CPSSHTSPDAGELFF TGTCCCAGCAGCCATACTAGCCCCGATGCCGGGGAGCTGTTTTTT
- TRBJ1-1 - TRBV4-1 CASSQARGGNTEAFF TGCGCCAGCAGCCAAGCACGGGGGGGGAACACTGAAGCTTTCTTT
- TRBJ1-5 TRBD1 TRBV6-5 CASSSDRGFDQPQHF TGTGCCAGCAGTTCGGACAGGGGTTTCGATCAGCCCCAGCATTTT
- TRBJ2-7 - TRBV19 CASSVGTPNYEQYF TGTGCCAGTAGTGTCGGGACACCCAACTACGAGCAGTACTTC
- TRBJ1-1 TRBD1 TRBV6-1 CASREQGSLNTEAFF TGTGCCAGCAGGGAACAGGGGTCCCTTAACACTGAAGCTTTCTTT
- TRBJ2-2 - TRBV2 CASSDYTHTGELFF TGTGCCAGCAGTGATTATACACACACCGGGGAGCTGTTTTTT
- TRBJ2-3 TRBD2 TRBV6-1 CASSVVREGQDTQYF TGTGCCAGCAGTGTGGTGCGGGAGGGCCAAGATACGCAGTATTTT
- TRBJ2-7 TRBD1 TRBV19 CASSRTGTGGHEQYF TGTGCCAGTAGCCGAACCGGGACAGGGGGCCACGAGCAGTACTTC
few TRBJ2-2 - TRBV19 CASSKVAGLANTGELFF TGTGCCAGTAGTAAAGTTGCGGGATTGGCGAACACCGGGGAGCTGTTTTTT
- TRBJ2-7 TRBD1 TRBV5-1 CASSLSGQGFNEQYF TGCGCCAGCAGCTTGTCGGGACAGGGTTTCAACGAGCAGTACTTC
- TRBJ2-7 - TRBV19 CASSIGQGITYEQYF TGTGCCAGTAGTATAGGCCAGGGAATAACCTACGAGCAGTACTTC
few TRBJ2-7 - TRBV6-1 CASRVETYEQYF TGTGCCAGCCGGGTTGAGACCTACGAGCAGTACTTC
- TRBJ2-7 TRBD2 TRBV7-3 CASSSTLAGVGEQYF TGTGCCAGCAGCTCCACCCTAGCGGGAGTGGGCGAGCAGTACTTC
few TRBJ2-5 TRBD1 TRBV27 CASSLQGAGETQYF TGTGCCAGCAGTTTACAGGGGGCGGGGGAGACCCAGTACTTC
- TRBJ2-1 - TRBV4-2 CASSRGTLEIYNEQFF TGTGCCAGCAGCCGAGGGACTCTCGAAATCTACAATGAGCAGTTCTTC
- TRBJ2-5 - TRBV5-8 CASSLDARETQYF TGTGCCAGCAGCTTGGACGCCCGGGAGACCCAGTACTTC
- TRBJ2-7 - TRBV5-1 CASSPSGPAYEQYF TGCGCCAGCAGCCCCAGCGGTCCTGCCTACGAGCAGTACTTC
few TRBJ2-1 - TRBV4-1 CASSTTAGNEQFF TGCGCCAGCAGCACCACCGCGGGGAATGAGCAGTTCTTC
- TRBJ2-5 TRBD1 TRBV30 CAWSVSRGNSRQYF TGTGCCTGGAGTGTCAGCAGGGGGAATTCGAGGCAGTACTTC
- TRBJ1-5 TRBD1 TRBV7-8 CASSRQGNQPQHF TGTGCCAGCAGCAGACAGGGTAATCAGCCCCAGCATTTT
- TRBJ2-4 TRBD1 TRBV30 CAWSVLLGTGLSKNIQYF TGTGCCTGGAGTGTACTACTGGGGACAGGGCTTTCCAAAAACATTCAGTACTTC
once TRBJ1-1 - TRBV6-4 CASSAGQNTEAFF TGTGCCAGCAGTGCGGGACAAAACACTGAAGCTTTCTTT
- TRBJ1-1 TRBD1 TRBV30 CAWSDRGTEAFF TGTGCCTGGAGTGACAGGGGCACTGAAGCTTTCTTT
- TRBJ2-3 - TRBV28 CASSLARPRRYF TGTGCCAGCAGTTTAGCGCGCCCTCGGAGGTATTTT
few TRBJ1-2 TRBD1 TRBV7-6 CASSLDRVNGYTF TGTGCCAGCAGCTTGGACAGGGTTAATGGCTACACCTTC
- TRBJ2-5 TRBD1 TRBV11-2 CASSLGDRGLKTQYF TGTGCCAGCAGCTTGGGGGACAGGGGGTTGAAGACCCAGTACTTC
- TRBJ2-2 TRBD1 TRBV29-1 CSVGDRDTGELFF TGCAGCGTTGGGGACAGGGACACCGGGGAGCTGTTTTTT
- TRBJ1-2 - TRBV27 CASSLFGGGGGYTF TGTGCCAGCAGTTTATTTGGGGGTGGAGGGGGCTACACCTTC
few TRBJ2-7 - TRBV4-1 CASSQEKSAGATYEQYF TGCGCCAGCAGCCAAGAAAAGTCCGCCGGAGCGACCTACGAGCAGTACTTC
- TRBJ1-5 - TRBV10-1 CASRSRTRQKRNQPQHF TGCGCCAGCAGGAGCCGTACAAGACAGAAGCGCAATCAGCCCCAGCATTTT
- TRBJ1-1 TRBD1 TRBV9 CASSVSGTGNTEAFF TGTGCCAGCAGCGTTTCCGGGACAGGGAACACTGAAGCTTTCTTT
- TRBJ1-3 - TRBV5-1 CASSGAPGGNTIYF TGCGCCAGCAGCGGGGCCCCCGGCGGAAACACCATATATTTT
- TRBJ2-7 - TRBV14 CASSQGRTLLSYEQYF TGTGCCAGCAGCCAAGGTCGGACACTACTCTCCTACGAGCAGTACTTC